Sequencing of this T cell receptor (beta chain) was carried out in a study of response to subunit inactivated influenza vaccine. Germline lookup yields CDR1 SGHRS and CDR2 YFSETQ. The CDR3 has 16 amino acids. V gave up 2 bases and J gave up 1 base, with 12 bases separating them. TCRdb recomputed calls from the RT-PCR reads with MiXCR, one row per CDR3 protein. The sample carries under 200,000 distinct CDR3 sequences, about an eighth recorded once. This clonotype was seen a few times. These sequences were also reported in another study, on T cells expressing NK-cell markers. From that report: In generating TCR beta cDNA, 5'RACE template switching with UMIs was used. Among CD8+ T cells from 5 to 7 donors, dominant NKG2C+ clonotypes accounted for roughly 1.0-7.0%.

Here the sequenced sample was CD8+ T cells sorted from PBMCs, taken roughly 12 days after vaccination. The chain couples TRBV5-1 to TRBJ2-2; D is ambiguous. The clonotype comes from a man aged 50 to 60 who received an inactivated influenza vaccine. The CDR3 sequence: CASSLRSVGNTGELFF. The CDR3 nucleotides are TGCGCCAGCAGCTTACGGTCGGTTGGGAACACCGGGGAGCTGTTTTTT.